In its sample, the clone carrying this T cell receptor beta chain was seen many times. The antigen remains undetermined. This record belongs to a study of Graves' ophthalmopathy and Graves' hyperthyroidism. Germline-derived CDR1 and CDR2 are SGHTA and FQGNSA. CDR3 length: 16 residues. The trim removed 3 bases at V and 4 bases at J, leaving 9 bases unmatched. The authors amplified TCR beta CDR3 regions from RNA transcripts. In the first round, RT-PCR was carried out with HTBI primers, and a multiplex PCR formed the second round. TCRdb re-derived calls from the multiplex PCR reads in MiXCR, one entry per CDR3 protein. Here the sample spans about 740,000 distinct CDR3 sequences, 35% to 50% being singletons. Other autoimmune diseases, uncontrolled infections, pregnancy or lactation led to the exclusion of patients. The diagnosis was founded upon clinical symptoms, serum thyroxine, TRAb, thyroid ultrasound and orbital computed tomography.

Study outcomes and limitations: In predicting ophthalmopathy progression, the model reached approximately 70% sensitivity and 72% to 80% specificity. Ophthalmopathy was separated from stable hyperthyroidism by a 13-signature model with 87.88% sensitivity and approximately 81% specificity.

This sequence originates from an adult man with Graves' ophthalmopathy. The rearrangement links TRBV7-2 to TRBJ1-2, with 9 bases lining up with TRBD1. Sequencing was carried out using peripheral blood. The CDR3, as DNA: TGTGCCAGCAGCTTGGGGACAGGGAGGGGTGGCTATGGCTACACCTTC. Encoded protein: CASSLGTGRGGYGYTF.